Presented here are 17 T cell receptor beta chains from one specimen sequenced in a study of blood T cell repertoires in COVID-19. Method: immunoSEQ multiplex PCR; TCRdb's copy keeps in-frame clones and lacks some. The sample has 25,000 to 35,000 clones, approximately 84% seen once. The material sequenced was peripheral blood. These receptors all stem from a woman of 80 years or more with acute or convalescent COVID-19.

The J gene is TRBJ2-1, the V gene TRBV7-9; D possibly corresponds to TRBD1 (7 bases). The CDR3 has 16 residues. V lost 7 bases to trimming and J lost 4 bases, with 20 bases between them. Germline values: CDR1 SEHNR, CDR2 FQNEAQ (reference sequence). Here the CDR3 reads CASTGTRGTAYNEQFF. CDR3 sequence (DNA): TGTGCCAGCACCGGTACTCGCGGGACAGCGTACAATGAGCAGTTCTTC.

This chain links TRBV5-8 with TRBJ1-2; D unclear. V gave up 6 bases and J gave up 3 bases, with 15 bases separating them. CDR1 is SGHTS, CDR2 YDEGEE, per germline. CDR3 size: 14 residues. The CDR3 spells CASTPGFADYGYTF. CDR3 bases: TGTGCCAGCACCCCCGGGTTTGCTGACTATGGCTACACCTTC.

V and J are TRBV7-2 and TRBJ1-2; 7 positions agree with TRBD1. The germline CDR1 and CDR2 sequences are SGHTA and FQGNSA. CDR3 length equals 16 residues. V lost 4 bases to trimming and J lost 4 bases; unmatched junction nucleotides: 12. The CDR3 coding sequence is TGTGCCAGCAGCTACGGACAGGTCGGGGGGGGCTATGGCTACACCTTC. Translating it yields CASSYGQVGGGYGYTF.

The sample holds one count of this clone. The V gene is TRBV10-1, the J gene TRBJ2-7; D might be TRBD2 (6 bases). V dropped 2 bases and J dropped 4 bases, with 15 bases sitting between them. The CDR3 contains 15 residues. Germline assignment: CDR1 WNHNN and CDR2 SYGVQD (reference sequence). The CDR3 DNA is TGCGCCAGCAGTGAGCTTCGCGGGATGGTGTACGAGCAGTACTTC. It encodes CASSELRGMVYEQYF.

The rearrangement uses TRBV24-1 and TRBJ1-3; the D is unclear. Germline values: CDR1 KGHDR, CDR2 SFDVKD. This CDR3 region has 14 residues. V dropped 4 bases and J dropped 0 bases, with 6 bases sitting between them. The CDR3 nucleotides are TGTGCCACCAGTGACCCCCTCTCTGGAAACACCATATATTTT. This codes for CATSDPLSGNTIYF.

The genes are TRBV10-3 and TRBJ2-7; 9 bases agree with TRBD1. Trimming took 8 bases from V and 6 from J; bases not matched to a gene: 5. The V gene's germline CDR1 is ENHRY and CDR2 SYGVKD. This CDR3 is 12 amino acids long. The CDR3 DNA reads TGTGCCATCGGTTTACAGGGGGCCGAGCAGTACTTC. Encoded protein: CAIGLQGAEQYF.

V gene TRBV7-9 combines with J gene TRBJ1-2; 7 bases align to TRBD1. Germline CDR1 reads SEHNR; CDR2 reads FQNEAQ (reference sequence). The CDR3 has 14 residues. The trim removed 5 bases at V and 5 bases at J, leaving 8 bases unmatched. CDR3 DNA sequence: TGTGCCAGCAGCCTAGGGACAGCAGGATATGGCTACACCTTC. Encoded protein: CASSLGTAGYGYTF.

This rearrangement joins TRBV7-2 to TRBJ2-1; 11 nucleotides align to TRBD1. CDR1 is SGHTA, CDR2 FQGNSA, per germline. J lost 9 bases, V lost 6 bases, and 7 bases had no gene match. The CDR3 is 14 amino acids. In nucleotides, the CDR3 is TGTGCCAGCAGTGGACAGGGGGCCTTCGGTGAGCAGTTCTTC. Encoded protein: CASSGQGAFGEQFF.

The chain couples TRBV7-9 to TRBJ1-5; weak D call: TRBD1 (5 bases). V shed 8 bases and J shed 2 bases, with 13 bases lying between them. The germline V gene has CDR1 SEHNR and CDR2 FQNEAQ (reference sequence). This CDR3 comprises 14 residues. CDR3 DNA sequence: TGTGCCAGCGCCCCCGGGGGGGGCAATCAGCCCCAGCATTTT. Its translation: CASAPGGGNQPQHF.

This clone was seen a single time. V gene TRBV11-1 combines with J gene TRBJ2-3, with D tentatively TRBD1 (6 bases). Per germline, CDR1 SGHAT and CDR2 FQDESV (reference sequence). Between the trimmed V and J ends, which lost 2 bases and 4 bases, there was a span of 10 bases. The CDR3 extends over 14 amino acids. In DNA form, the CDR3 reads TGTGCCAGCAGCTTATGGGGGCCCGCAGATACGCAGTATTTT. Amino acids: CASSLWGPADTQYF.

The chain couples TRBV5-8 to TRBJ1-6; weak D call: TRBD1 (6 bases). V lost 7 bases, J lost 8 bases, and 19 bases lay in between. The germline CDR1 and CDR2 sequences are SGHTS and YDEGEE. This CDR3 contains 15 residues. The CDR3 loop reads CASADSVGQYSPLHF. The DNA of the CDR3 is TGTGCCAGCGCCGATTCCGTCGGACAGTATTCACCCCTCCACTTT.

This chain links TRBV7-9 with TRBJ2-1; D is possibly TRBD1 (5 bases). Trimming pared 7 bases from V and 8 bases from J, leaving 18 bases between. Germline V lookup: CDR1 SEHNR, CDR2 FQNEAQ (reference sequence). This CDR3 is built from 14 residues. The CDR3 region has the DNA TGTGCCAGCAACTACGACAGCCCAGAGGATGAGCAGTTCTTC. Translating gives CASNYDSPEDEQFF.

This sequence joins TRBV30 and TRBJ1-1, with D tentatively TRBD1 (5 bases). The CDR3 consists of 13 residues. Looked up from germline, CDR1 is GTSNPN and CDR2 is SVGIG (reference sequence). The V gene lost 7 bases and the J gene lost 4 bases, with 16 bases spanning the gap. CDR3 nucleotide sequence: TGTGCCTCCTACCGGGGGGGATTCACTGAAGCTTTCTTT. Amino acid sequence: CASYRGGFTEAFF.

This clone appeared a single time. V is TRBV10-1 and J is TRBJ2-3, with 7 nucleotides matching TRBD1. Germline CDR1 WNHNN, CDR2 SYGVQD (reference sequence). The length of the CDR3 is 15 residues. The ends lost 3 bases at V and 4 bases at J; junction bases unmatched: 7. The CDR3 sequence: CASSERGGGADTQYF. The CDR3 DNA follows: TGCGCCAGCAGTGAAAGAGGGGGCGGTGCAGATACGCAGTATTTT.

The chain uses TRBV6-5 and TRBJ2-1; tentatively, D is TRBD1 (6 bases). V was cut by 8 bases and J by 9 bases, with 17 bases left in between. Germline CDR1 is MNHEY and CDR2 is SVGAGI. This CDR3 is 13 amino acids long. The CDR3 loop reads CASGSPLGGEQFF. CDR3 DNA sequence: TGTGCCAGCGGATCGCCCCTAGGGGGTGAGCAGTTCTTC.

This clone was observed a few times. The V gene is TRBV27, the J gene TRBJ2-3, with 8 bases aligning to TRBD2. Germline V gene data show CDR1 as MNHEY and CDR2 as SMNVEV (reference sequence). The trim removed 6 bases at V and 3 bases at J, leaving 8 bases unmatched. The CDR3 has 15 residues. This CDR3 is CASSPIGGGTDTQYF. As DNA, the CDR3 is TGTGCCAGCAGCCCCATCGGGGGGGGAACAGATACGCAGTATTTT.

This sequence joins TRBV7-9 and TRBJ2-1; D not certain. Germline CDR1 reads SEHNR; CDR2 reads FQNEAQ (reference sequence). The length of the CDR3 is 15 residues. Trimming took off 4 bases at V and 5 bases at J, with 15 bases between the two ends. The chain's CDR3 is CASSWAETPNNEQFF. Written as DNA, the CDR3 is TGTGCCAGCAGCTGGGCCGAGACGCCGAACAATGAGCAGTTCTTC.